Below, 28 T cell receptor beta chains from the same sample are listed, as sequenced in a study of PD-L1 blockade in urothelial cancer. Clones were sequenced by immunoSEQ multiplex PCR, and TCRdb holds only the in-frame ones, with some missing. The repertoire has 100,000 to 150,000 clones, around 85% of them found once; the top ten carry under 3.5%. As to time point: pretreatment peripheral blood. The input for sequencing was PBMCs, taken around atezolizumab (anti-PD-L1) treatment. Source of these receptors: a man between 45 and 60 years old with urothelial cancer.

J is TRBJ1-1 and V is TRBV7-3, with 9 bases lining up with TRBD1. CDR3 length: 13 amino acids. From germline, CDR1 is SGHTA and CDR2 FQGTGA. J was trimmed by 3 bases and V by 5 bases; bases with no gene match: 1. In DNA, the CDR3 is TGTGCCAGCAGCGGACAGGGGCACACTGAAGCTTTCTTT. Protein: CASSGQGHTEAFF.

The CDR3 here is CASTHPRSGEAFF. The CDR3 coding sequence is TGTGCCAGCACTCATCCTCGGTCCGGGGAAGCTTTCTTT. The chain has TRBV7-9 and TRBJ1-1, with D uncertain. The V gene lost 7 bases and the J gene lost 8 bases, with 17 bases spanning the gap. The length of the CDR3 is 13 residues. CDR1 and CDR2 (germline): SEHNR, FQNEAQ (reference sequence).

The V call is TRBV7-2, the J call TRBJ2-7; 8 nucleotides align to TRBD1. This CDR3 has 15 amino acids. Germline CDR1 and CDR2: SGHTA and FQGNSA. V was pared by 1 base and J by 0 bases, with 2 bases of the junction left unmatched. The CDR3 loop reads CASSLDQGASYEQYF. The CDR3 nucleotides are TGTGCCAGCAGCTTAGACCAGGGGGCCTCCTACGAGCAGTACTTC.

This chain links TRBV18 with TRBJ2-1, with 7 bases that match TRBD2. CDR1 and CDR2 from the germline V gene are KGHSH and LQKENI. The CDR3 consists of 16 residues. J gave up 6 bases and V 3 bases, and 11 bases lay outside the gene matches. CDR3 nucleotides: TGTGCCAGCTCACCTCAACCGGGGGAGGGCCGCAATGAGCAGTTCTTC. Translation: CASSPQPGEGRNEQFF.

The rearrangement joins TRBV7-9 to TRBJ2-3, with D unresolved. Trimming left V 5 bases short and J 2 bases short, with 11 bases between. Looked up from germline, CDR1 is SEHNR and CDR2 is FQNEAQ (reference sequence). CDR3 length equals 14 residues. CDR3 sequence (DNA): TGTGCCAGCAGCCGCAGAGGCTCCACAGATACGCAGTATTTT. Translating gives CASSRRGSTDTQYF.

The chain is built from TRBV5-6 and TRBJ2-7; TRBD2 aligns across 9 bases. V lost 4 bases to trimming and J lost 6 bases; unmatched junction nucleotides: 11. Per germline, CDR1 SGHDT and CDR2 YYEEEE. The CDR3 runs to 15 residues. The CDR3 sequence is CASSPTIAGVSEQYF. The CDR3, as DNA: TGTGCCAGCAGCCCAACGATAGCGGGAGTTAGCGAGCAGTACTTC.

In regard to this clone: Relative to the germline gene, one junction end is altered; a read error may explain this. The rearrangement links TRBV11-1 to TRBJ2-7; TRBD2 matches at 11 bases. In germline, CDR1 is SGHAT, CDR2 FQDESV (reference sequence). The CDR3 is 14 amino acids. CDR3 in DNA: TGTGCCAGCAGGTTAGCGGGAGGGCCGCACGAGCAGTACTTC. This codes for CASRLAGGPHEQYF.

The rearrangement joins TRBV9 to TRBJ1-2, with 8 nucleotides matching TRBD1. The CDR3 spans 14 residues. V lost 4 bases to trimming and J lost 5 bases; unmatched junction nucleotides: 7. The germline V gene encodes CDR1 SGDLS and CDR2 YYNGEE. The CDR3 reads CASSTRQGTYGYTF. The CDR3 DNA follows: TGTGCCAGCAGCACCAGACAGGGGACTTATGGCTACACCTTC.

V is TRBV7-9 and J is TRBJ2-1, with a weak D call TRBD1 (6 bases). V dropped 5 bases and J dropped 5 bases, with 16 bases sitting between them. CDR1 is SEHNR, CDR2 FQNEAQ, per germline (reference sequence). The CDR3 is 15 amino acids. CDR3 in amino acids: CASSRPGQQNNEQFF. CDR3 in DNA: TGTGCCAGCAGCCGTCCGGGACAACAAAACAATGAGCAGTTCTTC.

The chain is built from TRBV6-5 and TRBJ2-2; 8 bases are shared with TRBD1. V lost 2 bases to trimming and J lost 7 bases; unmatched junction nucleotides: 6. This CDR3 comprises 15 residues. Germline V CDR1 and CDR2: MNHEY, SVGAGI. The CDR3 sequence is CASSYRTGSNGELFF. Here the CDR3 DNA reads TGTGCCAGCAGTTACCGGACAGGGTCGAACGGGGAGCTGTTTTTT.

The chain is built from TRBV4-1 and TRBJ2-7, with D unclear. V was shortened by 4 bases and J by 3 bases, with 13 bases between the two germline ends. CDR1 and CDR2 (germline): MGHRA, YSYEKL. CDR3 size: 14 residues. Written as DNA, the CDR3 is TGCGCCAGCAGCCTTAAACCTACCGACTACGAGCAGTACTTC. The encoded protein is CASSLKPTDYEQYF.

This clone appeared many times. Other DNA sequences in the same sample also yield this CDR3. The gene calls are TRBV7-8 and TRBJ1-1; D gene uncertain. CDR1 is SGHVS, CDR2 FQNEAQ, per germline. This CDR3 region has 14 residues. Trimming removed 1 base from V and 2 bases from J, with 8 bases in between. The CDR3 nucleotides read TGTGCCAGCAGCTTAGTTGCGGGAAACACTGAAGCTTTCTTT. Encoded protein: CASSLVAGNTEAFF. Complete variable domain (other parts from reference TRBV7-8 and TRBJ1-1): GAGVSQSPRYKVAKRGQDVALRCDPISGHVSLFWYQQALGQGPEFLTYFQNEAQLDKSGLPSDRFFAERPEGSVSTLKIQRTQQEDSAVYLCASSLVAGNTEAFFGQGTRLTVV.

The chain links TRBV4-2 to TRBJ2-2; D not resolved. This CDR3 contains 15 residues. Germline CDR1 is LGHNA and CDR2 is YNFKEQ. V lost 4 bases, J lost 5 bases, and 14 bases lay in between. CDR3 nucleotide sequence: TGTGCCAGCAGCCCGGGTTTAACCCCGACCGGGGAGCTGTTTTTT. The encoded protein is CASSPGLTPTGELFF.

The CDR3 loop reads CASSFWLAGAPDTQYF. Written as DNA, the CDR3 is TGTGCCAGCAGCTTCTGGCTAGCGGGAGCCCCGGATACGCAGTATTTT. The chain carries TRBV11-1 and TRBJ2-3; 10 nucleotides match TRBD2. Germline V gene data show CDR1 as SGHAT and CDR2 as FQDESV (reference sequence). There are 16 residues in the CDR3. Trimming removed 3 bases from V and 6 bases from J; junction bases left unmatched: 9.

The chain joins TRBV6-1 to TRBJ2-7; TRBD1 matches 7 bases. From germline, CDR1 is MNHNS and CDR2 SASEGT. The CDR3 length is 14 residues. Unmatched junction bases numbered 10, after V lost 6 bases and J lost 5 bases. The CDR3 sequence is CASRWAGGDNEQYF. The CDR3 DNA reads TGTGCCAGCAGGTGGGCAGGGGGAGATAACGAGCAGTACTTC.

This clone came up once. CDR3 amino acids: CASSLAKAGGVGFSYEQYF. DNA of the CDR3: TGCGCCAGCAGCTTGGCCAAAGCGGGAGGTGTAGGATTCAGTTACGAGCAGTACTTC. The rearrangement links TRBV5-1 to TRBJ2-7, with 9 bases that match TRBD2. This CDR3 spans 19 amino acids. The V gene's germline CDR1 is SGHRS and CDR2 YFSETQ. The trim removed 0 bases at V and 4 bases at J, leaving 17 bases unmatched.

The gene calls are TRBV28 and TRBJ1-5; 11 bases map to TRBD1. Germline values: CDR1 MDHEN, CDR2 SYDVKM. This CDR3 contains 15 residues. V lost 6 bases to trimming and J lost 7 bases; unmatched junction nucleotides: 8. The CDR3 bases are TGTGCCAGCAGACAGGACAGGGGGCGCGGGCAGCCCCAGCATTTT. As protein: CASRQDRGRGQPQHF.

The chain links TRBV13 to TRBJ2-3; TRBD1 aligns across 9 bases. The junction had 3 bases not matched to a gene; V was cut back by 3 bases and J by 2 bases. The CDR3 length is 15 residues. The germline CDR1 and CDR2 sequences are PRHDT and FYEKMQ (reference sequence). The CDR3 DNA sequence: TGTGCCAGCAGCTTCCGGACAGGGGCCACAGATACGCAGTATTTT. Translated, it gives CASSFRTGATDTQYF.

This clone came up once. The J gene is TRBJ2-5, the V gene TRBV6-1, with 7 bases that match TRBD1. Germline CDR1 and CDR2: MNHNS and SASEGT. This CDR3 has 15 amino acids. V shed 2 bases, J shed 4 bases, and the junction held 7 bases outside the gene matches. The CDR3: CASSERRGGGETQYF. The CDR3 nucleotides read TGTGCCAGCAGTGAAAGAAGAGGGGGCGGAGAGACCCAGTACTTC.

This rearrangement joins TRBV19 to TRBJ1-5; TRBD1 agrees at 9 bases. The length of the CDR3 is 15 residues. Germline V gene data show CDR1 as LNHDA and CDR2 as SQIVND (reference sequence). Unmatched junction bases numbered 5, after V lost 3 bases and J lost 5 bases. The CDR3: CASSISGQGHQPQHF. Written as DNA, the CDR3 is TGTGCCAGTAGTATCTCGGGACAGGGTCATCAGCCCCAGCATTTT.

A remark on this clone: The junction does not match germline at one end; this may be a read error. The V and J genes are TRBV6-6 and TRBJ1-2; 8 bases are a match to TRBD1. CDR3 length: 12 amino acids. CDR1 and CDR2 (germline): MNHNY, SVGAGI (reference sequence). The CDR3 sequence is CASSYSGSDREW. The CDR3 coding sequence is TGTGCCAGCAGTTACTCGGGGTCGGACAGGGAGTGG.

V is TRBV10-3 and J is TRBJ1-6; D call uncertain. Trimming removed 3 bases from V and 7 bases from J, with 7 bases in between. The CDR3 totals 13 residues. Looked up from germline, CDR1 is ENHRY and CDR2 is SYGVKD. The CDR3 DNA follows: TGTGCCATCAGTGAAGGAGGGAATTCACCCCTCCACTTT. This encodes CAISEGGNSPLHF.

This clone ranks as medium-sized (0.01 to 0.1%). The chain combines TRBV7-8 with TRBJ1-6; TRBD1 agrees at 7 bases. The CDR3 consists of 14 residues. CDR1 is SGHVS, CDR2 FQNEAQ, per germline. The V and J ends lost 3 bases and 13 bases, in that order; junction bases with no gene match: 9. Here the CDR3 DNA reads TGTGCCAGCAGCTTGGGGACAGCCTTATCTCCCCTCCACTTT. Translating gives CASSLGTALSPLHF.

V usage is TRBV28 and J usage is TRBJ1-1; D possibly corresponds to TRBD1 (6 bases). The CDR3 is 14 residues long. Germline assignment: CDR1 MDHEN and CDR2 SYDVKM. The V and J ends lost 8 bases and 4 bases respectively, with 17 bases between them. The CDR3: CASYRQGSFTEAFF. CDR3 DNA: TGTGCCAGCTACCGCCAGGGGAGTTTCACTGAAGCTTTCTTT.

The chain combines TRBV28 with TRBJ2-7; TRBD1 agrees at 8 bases. Per germline, CDR1 MDHEN and CDR2 SYDVKM. The CDR3 is 15 residues long. After removal of 8 bases from V and 2 bases from J, the junction contained 11 bases not matched to a gene. CDR3 residues: CASLERAGQAYEQYF. In DNA form, the CDR3 reads TGTGCCAGCTTGGAAAGGGCGGGACAGGCCTACGAGCAGTACTTC.

The chain links TRBV13 to TRBJ2-2, with TRBD2 identical over 11 bases. Germline V gives CDR1 PRHDT, CDR2 FYEKMQ (reference sequence). This CDR3 has 16 amino acids. Unmatched junction bases numbered 4, after V lost 6 bases and J lost 1 base. Here the CDR3 reads CASSPGTSGNTGELFF. DNA for the CDR3: TGTGCCAGCAGTCCCGGGACTAGCGGGAACACCGGGGAGCTGTTTTTT.

This clone was counted between two and nine times. J is TRBJ2-2 and V is TRBV5-5, with 9 positions matching TRBD2. Germline V lookup: CDR1 SGHKS, CDR2 YYEKEE (reference sequence). This CDR3 has 14 amino acids. J gave up 5 bases and V 1 base, and 0 bases lay outside the gene matches. The CDR3 nucleotides read TGTGCCAGCAGCTTGAGCGGGGGGACCGGGGAGCTGTTTTTT. Translated: CASSLSGGTGELFF. The full variable domain, in which reference TRBV5-5 and TRBJ2-2 provide the parts outside the CDR3, is DAGVTQSPTHLIKTRGQQVTLRCSPISGHKSVSWYQQVLGQGPQFIFQYYEKEERGRGNFPDRFSARQFPNYSSELNVNALLLGDSALYLCASSLSGGTGELFFGEGSRLTVL.

The chain carries TRBV6-7 and TRBJ2-7, with D unclear. TRBV6-7 qualifies as an ORF whose function is uncertain. The length of the CDR3 is 12 residues. With 2 bases removed from V and 2 bases from J, the gap between germline ends came to 4 bases. The CDR3 nucleotides read TGTGCCAGCAGTTACCTCCCCTACGAGCAGTACTTC. The encoded protein is CASSYLPYEQYF.